This TCR beta chain was recovered during a study of coeliac disease. Points from the study as a whole: Known gliadin-specific TRB sequences: about 45% of the 18 coeliac samples, only 1 of 6 controls. Largely private TRB repertoires meant most sequences were sample-unique.

Concerning this clone: Its antigen is currently unknown.

Sequencing used one aliquot of fewer than 650,000 cells per fraction. Produced via immunoSEQ multiplex PCR; TCRdb's table is partial and in-frame only. The table shows roughly 4,800 clones, with roughly 72% occurring only once. This CDR3 has 16 residues. The germline V gene encodes CDR1 SGDLS and CDR2 YYNGEE. V shed 0 bases, J shed 4 bases, and the junction held 6 bases outside the gene matches. The sequence derives from a young man with celiac disease on a gluten-free diet. The rearrangement joins TRBV9 to TRBJ2-1, with TRBD2 matching over 8 bases. Sequencing was done on a sample of lymphocytes from the gut lamina propria. The DNA of the CDR3 is TGTGCCAGCAGCGTAGCTACGTCGGGGGGGTACAATGAGCAGTTCTTC. Translation gives CASSVATSGGYNEQFF.